Each of the 27 T cell receptor beta chains below was sequenced from the same sample in a study of T cells in localized non-small cell lung cancer. The repertoire was sequenced with immunoSEQ multiplex PCR; TCRdb's copy has only in-frame clones and lacks some. The data hold more than 25,000 clones, with roughly nine tenths observed a single time. This sample comprised PBMCs, obtained before any cancer treatment. All receptors come from a man between 40 and 70 years old with stage II lung adenocarcinoma.

This clone has a handful of counts. V gene TRBV28 combines with J gene TRBJ1-1, with 8 bases lining up with TRBD1. This CDR3 is built from 15 residues. V was clipped by 6 bases and J by 4 bases; unmatched bases: 10. Per germline, CDR1 MDHEN and CDR2 SYDVKM. CDR3 DNA: TGTGCCAGCAGCGCTGACAGGGGATATGGCACTGAAGCTTTCTTT. It codes for CASSADRGYGTEAFF.

The chain combines TRBV4-3 with TRBJ2-1, with D perhaps given as TRBD1 or TRBD2 (6 bases each). Trimming removed 0 bases at V and 3 bases at J, with 15 bases between. This CDR3 contains 17 residues. The germline V gene has CDR1 LGHNA and CDR2 YSLEER. In nucleotides, the CDR3 is TGCGCCAGCAGCCAAGATCGAGGGGGGAGGTTCTACAATGAGCAGTTCTTC. The encoded protein is CASSQDRGGRFYNEQFF.

This chain joins TRBV27 and TRBJ2-3, with D perhaps TRBD2 (5 bases). V was shortened by 6 bases and J by 3 bases, with 10 bases between the two germline ends. Germline CDR1 is MNHEY and CDR2 is SMNVEV (reference sequence). The CDR3 spans 13 residues. CDR3 nucleotide sequence: TGTGCCAGCAGCTCGGGGTGGACAGATACGCAGTATTTT. Translation gives CASSSGWTDTQYF.

The rearrangement joins TRBV23-1 to TRBJ2-7; 10 nucleotides match TRBD2. TRBV23-1 is an ORF, with its function uncertain. The CDR3 totals 18 residues. V lost 7 bases, J lost 5 bases, and 20 bases stayed unmatched. The CDR3, as DNA: TGCGCCAGCACACCGAGCTGTAGGGCTAGCGGGAGTCCCCACGAGCAGTACTTC. This codes for CASTPSCRASGSPHEQYF.

The chain uses TRBV29-1 and TRBJ1-3; TRBD1 matches at 7 bases. The V segment lost 6 bases and the J segment 0 bases; nucleotides outside the gene matches: 2. Germline CDR1 and CDR2: SQVTM and ANQGSEA. The CDR3 is made up of 13 amino acids. The CDR3 loop is CSVRTGSGNTIYF. CDR3 bases: TGCAGCGTCAGGACAGGCTCTGGAAACACCATATATTTT. Combining the CDR3 with reference TRBV29-1 and TRBJ1-3 gives the whole variable domain SAVISQKPSRDICQRGTSLTIQCQVDSQVTMMFWYRQQPGQSLTLIATANQGSEATYESGFVIDKFPISRPNLTFSTLTVSNMSPEDSSIYLCSVRTGSGNTIYFGEGSWLTVV.

The J gene is TRBJ1-2, the V gene TRBV7-3; D not resolved. The length of the CDR3 is 15 residues. Trimming took 2 bases from V and 0 from J, leaving 10 bases between them. Germline values: CDR1 SGHTA, CDR2 FQGTGA. The DNA of the CDR3 is TGTGCCAGCAGCTTAGCCCCAGACCCTAACTATGGCTACACCTTC. Translation: CASSLAPDPNYGYTF.

The chain links TRBV11-3 to TRBJ2-3; 7 bases are a match to TRBD1. The CDR3 totals 15 residues. V lost 2 bases to trimming and J lost 6 bases; unmatched junction nucleotides: 8. Germline V gives CDR1 SGHNT, CDR2 YENEEA. As DNA, the CDR3 is TGTGCCAGCAGCTTAAGCAACAGGGGAGAGGATACGCAGTATTTT. This codes for CASSLSNRGEDTQYF.

The CDR3 DNA is TGTGCCAGCAGTTCCCTGGTCGCGAAGGGGAATCAGCCCCAGCATTTT. Protein product: CASSSLVAKGNQPQHF. The rearrangement links TRBV27 to TRBJ1-5, with D tentatively TRBD1 (5 bases). Germline CDR1 MNHEY, CDR2 SMNVEV (reference sequence). CDR3 size: 16 residues. V gave up 4 bases and J gave up 4 bases, with 17 bases separating them.

This clone appeared once. This chain uses TRBV7-2 with TRBJ2-1, with 8 bases identical to TRBD2. CDR1 is SGHTA and CDR2 is FQGNSA in the germline V gene. The CDR3 is 16 amino acids. J was trimmed by 3 bases and V by 5 bases; bases with no gene match: 9. The CDR3 is CASSQRAGGLYNEQFF. CDR3 in DNA: TGTGCCAGCAGCCAACGGGCGGGAGGTCTCTACAATGAGCAGTTCTTC.

The chain recombines TRBV6-4 with TRBJ1-1; 8 bases fit TRBD1. The junction had 3 bases not matched to a gene; V was cut back by 4 bases and J by 5 bases. Germline-derived CDR1 and CDR2 are MRHNA and SNTAGT. The CDR3 is made up of 13 amino acids. Here the CDR3 DNA reads TGTGCCAGCAGTGCTACAGGGGGGACTGAAGCTTTCTTT. This translates into CASSATGGTEAFF.

This sequence joins TRBV27 and TRBJ2-1; D uncertain. V shed 3 bases and J shed 1 base, with 10 bases lying between them. CDR1 is MNHEY, CDR2 SMNVEV, per germline (reference sequence). The CDR3 has 15 residues. The CDR3 sequence is CASSLALSSYNEQFF. The CDR3 DNA follows: TGTGCCAGCAGTTTGGCACTAAGTTCCTACAATGAGCAGTTCTTC.

This clone was observed a few times. J is TRBJ2-2 and V is TRBV6-1; D is uncertain. CDR1 and CDR2 (germline): MNHNS, SASEGT. V was cut by 3 bases and J by 6 bases, with 8 bases left in between. CDR3 length equals 13 residues. This CDR3 is CASSDSWAGELFF. The CDR3 DNA reads TGTGCCAGCAGTGATTCCTGGGCCGGGGAGCTGTTTTTT.

This chain uses TRBV2 with TRBJ2-7; 10 bases are a match to TRBD2. This CDR3 spans 16 amino acids. Germline-derived CDR1 and CDR2 are SNHLY and FYNNEI. The trim removed 1 base at V and 0 bases at J, leaving 3 bases unmatched. The CDR3 loop is CASSEGAGGFSYEQYF. The CDR3 DNA reads as TGTGCCAGCAGTGAAGGAGCGGGAGGGTTCTCCTACGAGCAGTACTTC.

V and J are TRBV20-1 and TRBJ2-1; no reliable D call. This CDR3 comprises 10 residues. Germline V gene sequence: CDR1 DFQATT, CDR2 SNEGSKA (reference sequence). Trimming removed 5 bases at V and 3 bases at J, with 2 bases between. This CDR3 is CSAYYNEQFF. Here the CDR3 DNA reads TGCAGTGCTTACTACAATGAGCAGTTCTTC.

This chain links TRBV7-9 with TRBJ2-1; 13 bases are a match to TRBD2. The CDR3 is made up of 15 amino acids. V lost 4 bases, J lost 7 bases, and 4 bases stayed unmatched. The germline V gene encodes CDR1 SEHNR and CDR2 FQNEAQ (reference sequence). The CDR3, as DNA: TGTGCCAGCAGCTCACTAGCGGGAGGGGGGAATGAGCAGTTCTTC. It codes for CASSSLAGGGNEQFF.

The chain has TRBV7-2 and TRBJ2-6; no reliable D call. Trimming pared 2 bases from V and 4 bases from J, leaving 6 bases between. Germline CDR1 reads SGHTA; CDR2 reads FQGNSA. This CDR3 has 14 residues. The CDR3 sequence: CASSLTSGANVLTF. The CDR3 DNA reads TGTGCCAGCAGCTTAACATCCGGGGCCAACGTCCTGACTTTC.

The CDR3 here is CASSYSSGGSYNEQFF. CDR3 sequence (DNA): TGTGCCAGCAGTTACTCCAGCGGGGGCTCCTACAATGAGCAGTTCTTC. V usage is TRBV6-5 and J usage is TRBJ2-1, with TRBD2 identical over 8 bases. CDR1 is MNHEY, CDR2 SVGAGI, per germline. The CDR3 loop spans 16 amino acids. V shed 0 bases and J 0 bases; nucleotides not matched to a gene: 1.

CDR3 protein: CASSPLYGTGEGNIQYF. The CDR3 nucleotides are TGTGCCAGCAGTCCACTATACGGGACAGGGGAGGGAAACATTCAGTACTTC. The rearrangement uses TRBV27 and TRBJ2-4; 10 bases are a match to TRBD1. V lost 5 bases and J lost 6; bases outside the gene matches: 13. CDR1 MNHEY and CDR2 SMNVEV come from the germline V gene (reference sequence). The CDR3 has 17 residues.

The chain is built from TRBV2 and TRBJ2-5, with a weak D call TRBD2 (5 bases). The CDR3 runs 17 residues. The germline V gene has CDR1 SNHLY and CDR2 FYNNEI. V was clipped by 0 bases and J by 2 bases, with 16 bases between them. CDR3 protein: CASSEALGAATQETQYF. CDR3 DNA: TGTGCCAGCAGTGAAGCGCTAGGAGCGGCAACTCAAGAGACCCAGTACTTC.

The V gene is TRBV5-6, the J gene TRBJ2-7, with a possible D match to TRBD1 (5 bases). Trimming took 4 bases from V and 3 from J, leaving 11 bases between them. The CDR3 has 13 amino acids. Germline CDR1 is SGHDT and CDR2 is YYEEEE. The CDR3 region is CASSLRAYYEQYF. The DNA of the CDR3 is TGTGCCAGCAGCCTCAGGGCCTACTACGAGCAGTACTTC.

Worth noting for this clone: The same CDR3 arises from other DNA sequences in this sample as well. V and J are TRBV11-2 and TRBJ2-7; D is unresolved. Per the germline V gene, CDR1 is SGHAT and CDR2 is FQNNGV. The V gene lost 0 bases and the J gene lost 3 bases, with 12 bases spanning the gap. The CDR3 is 15 amino acids. The CDR3 is CASSLEWAPDYEQYF. The CDR3 DNA reads TGTGCCAGCAGCTTAGAGTGGGCCCCAGACTACGAGCAGTACTTC.

The chain joins TRBV28 to TRBJ2-1; D not resolved. The CDR3 spans 14 residues. The germline V and J ends were trimmed by 7 bases and 0 bases, with 10 bases remaining between them. From germline, CDR1 is MDHEN and CDR2 SYDVKM. The CDR3 DNA sequence: TGTGCCAGCATTGACCCTCGCTCCTACAATGAGCAGTTCTTC. Translating it yields CASIDPRSYNEQFF.

This rearrangement joins TRBV5-1 to TRBJ2-1, with 8 positions matching TRBD2. Losses at the gene ends were 1 base for V and 9 bases for J; bases not matched to a gene: 3. CDR1 is SGHRS and CDR2 is YFSETQ in the germline V gene. The CDR3 has 13 amino acids. CDR3 bases: TGCGCCAGCAGCTTGTACGGGAGGGCTGAGCAGTTCTTC. Translated, it gives CASSLYGRAEQFF. Combining the CDR3 with reference TRBV5-1 and TRBJ2-1 gives the whole variable domain KAGVTQTPRYLIKTRGQQVTLSCSPISGHRSVSWYQQTPGQGLQFLFEYFSETQRNKGNFPGRFSGRQFSNSRSEMNVSTLELGDSALYLCASSLYGRAEQFFGPGTRLTVL.

The chain is built from TRBV7-2 and TRBJ1-6; 8 nucleotides align to TRBD1. This CDR3 comprises 13 residues. V was clipped by 5 bases and J by 10 bases; unmatched bases: 4. The germline V gene encodes CDR1 SGHTA and CDR2 FQGNSA. The chain's CDR3 is CASSRDRRSPLHF. CDR3 coding DNA: TGTGCCAGCAGCCGGGACAGGCGGTCACCCCTCCACTTT.

The chain carries TRBV5-1 and TRBJ2-3, with D tentatively TRBD1 (5 bases). This CDR3 comprises 14 residues. V lost 2 bases, J lost 1 base, and 8 bases lay in between. Germline CDR1 reads SGHRS; CDR2 reads YFSETQ. CDR3 region: CASSFREGTDTQYF. CDR3 bases: TGCGCCAGCAGCTTCAGGGAAGGCACAGATACGCAGTATTTT.

V and J are TRBV28 and TRBJ1-2; 9 bases align to TRBD1. The CDR3 covers 12 residues. Germline CDR1 MDHEN, CDR2 SYDVKM. CDR3 region: CASGDRVFGYTF. The CDR3 bases are TGTGCTAGTGGGGACAGGGTTTTCGGCTACACCTTC.

The V call is TRBV19, the J call TRBJ2-1; the match to TRBD2 covers 8 bases. From germline, CDR1 is LNHDA and CDR2 SQIVND (reference sequence). The CDR3 is 11 amino acids. V shed 10 bases and J 10 bases; nucleotides not matched to a gene: 6. The CDR3 region has the DNA TGTGCCACGGGGGGGGTGGCCGAGCAGTTCTTC. Amino acids: CATGGVAEQFF.